This entry describes one T cell receptor beta chain. Its specificity is unknown. The donor cohort consisted entirely of Caucasian adults residing in Nashville, Tennessee. The study ran the assay at deep level. Several immunoSEQ plates received, in even portions, the genomic DNA of each subset. Assay: immunoSEQ multiplex PCR; the TCRdb copy retains only in-frame clones and omits some. The table includes about 1.5 million clones, 95% to 99% detected once. The sample comes from a study of shared clonotypes between healthy human individuals. The ends were cut back, 4 bases at V and 0 bases at J, with 9 bases in the middle. From germline, CDR1 is LGHNA and CDR2 YNFKEQ. The CDR3 totals 14 residues. The study, taken as a whole, reports: Generally, naive subsets came out with larger estimated richness than memory subsets.

V usage is TRBV4-2 and J usage is TRBJ2-5; TRBD2 is a possible D gene (6 bases). Sequenced input: naive CD4+ T cells sorted from blood. Subset in this sample: CD45RA+ positively selected. The receptor was derived from a man aged 25 to 45 in good health. The CDR3 sequence: CASSPGTDQETQYF. As DNA, the CDR3 is TGTGCCAGCAGCCCGGGGACTGACCAAGAGACCCAGTACTTC.